These T cell receptor beta chains were read from a single sample in a study of T-cell memory formation after mild COVID-19. TCRdb processed the 5' RACE reads anew with MiXCR; each CDR3 protein has one entry. The data show some 410,000 distinct CDR3 sequences, 20% to 30% seen once. The sample consisted of PBMCs or a T cell subset sorted from them (not recorded which). The origin of the receptors is an adult woman who had mild COVID-19 (a few samples of this study predate the infection). Cell type and time point are not known. Both conserved end residues are part of each CDR3. A D gene is named only where the DNA matches it firmly. Clone size is shown for a subset of rows, as once, few, many or a class of expanded clone.

len	v_gene	d_gene	abundance	j_gene	CDR3aa	CDR3nt
14	TRBV7-9	.	.	TRBJ1-2	CASSLDTRPMSYTF	TGTGCCAGCAGCTTAGATACCAGGCCTATGAGCTACACCTTC
15	TRBV20-1	TRBD1	.	TRBJ1-4	CSASPGDRGDEKLFF	TGCAGTGCTAGCCCCGGGGACAGGGGTGATGAAAAACTGTTTTTT
12	TRBV20-1	.	.	TRBJ1-5	CSAIHGNQPQHF	TGCAGTGCTATTCATGGCAATCAGCCCCAGCATTTT
18	TRBV11-3	TRBD2	few	TRBJ2-1	CASSPLDGTSGFKNEQFF	TGTGCCAGCAGCCCATTGGACGGGACTAGCGGGTTTAAAAATGAGCAGTTCTTC
12	TRBV11-3	.	few	TRBJ2-1	CASRGWGDEQFF	TGTGCCAGCAGGGGATGGGGGGATGAGCAGTTCTTC
13	TRBV20-1	.	.	TRBJ2-1	CSPKRPMDHEQFF	TGCAGTCCCAAGCGGCCAATGGACCATGAGCAGTTCTTC
14	TRBV14	.	.	TRBJ1-2	CASSPYRANYGYTF	TGTGCCAGCAGCCCATACAGGGCTAACTATGGCTACACCTTC
13	TRBV27	TRBD1	few	TRBJ2-7	CASRWTGGYEQYF	TGTGCCAGCAGGTGGACAGGGGGCTACGAGCAGTACTTC
15	TRBV5-5	.	few	TRBJ2-7	CASSAQQGLPDEQYF	TGTGCCAGCAGCGCACAACAGGGCCTACCGGACGAGCAGTACTTC
21	TRBV15	.	.	TRBJ2-5	CATSRGVPGKRIGTVKETQYF	TGTGCCACCAGCAGAGGCGTCCCAGGGAAAAGAATCGGGACGGTAAAAGAGACCCAGTACTTC
15	TRBV6-5	TRBD2	.	TRBJ2-7	CASSYSNVAGYEQYF	TGTGCCAGCAGTTACTCGAACGTAGCGGGCTACGAGCAGTACTTC
16	TRBV4-1	TRBD1	few	TRBJ1-5	CASSQDGQGARQPQHF	TGCGCCAGCAGCCAAGACGGCCAGGGGGCGAGGCAGCCCCAGCATTTT
11	TRBV29-1	.	.	TRBJ1-1	CSVDGGGGAFF	TGCAGCGTTGATGGGGGCGGGGGAGCTTTCTTT
19	TRBV7-9	.	few	TRBJ1-6	CASSLSSGLTSSYNSPLHF	TGTGCCAGCAGCTTATCAAGCGGCTTAACGAGCTCCTATAATTCACCCCTCCACTTT
16	TRBV7-2	.	few	TRBJ1-2	CASSLLTTGFNYGYTF	TGTGCCAGCAGCTTATTGACTACAGGCTTTAACTATGGCTACACCTTC
16	TRBV10-3	TRBD1	.	TRBJ2-4	CAISDSTGGAKNIQYF	TGTGCCATCAGTGATTCCACAGGGGGTGCCAAAAACATTCAGTACTTC
14	TRBV25-1	TRBD2	.	TRBJ2-7	CASSQQRGTYEQYF	TGTGCCAGCAGTCAACAGCGGGGGACCTACGAGCAGTACTTC
15	TRBV7-2	TRBD1	.	TRBJ1-6	CASSPKDRINSPLHF	TGTGCCAGCAGCCCAAAGGACAGGATTAATTCACCCCTCCACTTT
15	TRBV20-1	.	.	TRBJ2-7	CSAEPGTTGAYEQYF	TGCAGTGCAGAGCCCGGGACCACCGGGGCCTACGAGCAGTACTTC
15	TRBV5-1	TRBD2	few	TRBJ2-3	CASSETSGPTDTQYF	TGCGCCAGCAGCGAGACTAGCGGGCCCACAGATACGCAGTATTTT
14	TRBV11-2	.	few	TRBJ2-7	CASSLGFGSYEQYF	TGTGCCAGCAGCTTAGGGTTTGGCTCCTACGAGCAGTACTTC
12	TRBV29-1	.	.	TRBJ2-1	CSVDPGRDEQFF	TGCAGCGTTGACCCCGGGCGGGATGAGCAGTTCTTC
14	TRBV11-2	.	many	TRBJ2-2	CASSLGRHTGELFF	TGTGCCAGCAGCTTAGGTCGGCATACCGGGGAGCTGTTTTTT
14	TRBV15	.	few	TRBJ2-3	CATSSRGRTDTQYF	TGTGCCACCAGCTCGCGGGGGCGCACAGATACGCAGTATTTT
15	TRBV5-6	.	few	TRBJ2-2	CASRPGQYNTGELFF	TGTGCCAGCAGACCCGGACAGTACAACACCGGGGAGCTGTTTTTT
13	TRBV6-1	.	.	TRBJ2-7	CASTPDGIYEQYF	TGTGCCAGCACCCCCGACGGGATCTACGAGCAGTACTTC
11	TRBV20-1	.	few	TRBJ2-2	CSAYRSGELFF	TGCAGTGCTTACCGCAGCGGGGAGCTGTTTTTT
15	TRBV7-2	.	many	TRBJ2-7	CASSLGGASSYEQYF	TGTGCCAGCAGCTTAGGGGGGGCGTCCTCCTACGAGCAGTACTTC
16	TRBV18	.	.	TRBJ2-1	CASSPRGAESYNEQFF	TGTGCCAGCTCACCACGGGGGGCCGAATCCTACAATGAGCAGTTCTTC
13	TRBV29-1	.	many	TRBJ1-3	CSANPGQGNTIYF	TGCAGCGCCAATCCGGGACAAGGAAACACCATATATTTT
17	TRBV20-1	TRBD2	few	TRBJ2-3	CSARDRGSGGTTDTQYF	TGCAGTGCTAGAGATCGAGGTAGCGGGGGAACCACAGATACGCAGTATTTT
12	TRBV6-1	TRBD1	few	TRBJ1-6	CASGTGESPLHF	TGTGCCAGCGGGACAGGGGAGTCACCCCTCCACTTT
14	TRBV5-1	.	many	TRBJ2-1	CASSLFPGSNEQFF	TGCGCCAGCAGCTTGTTCCCGGGTAGCAATGAGCAGTTCTTC
15	TRBV20-1	.	.	TRBJ1-1	CSAPPRRGPNTEAFF	TGCAGTGCACCGCCCCGCCGGGGGCCGAACACTGAAGCTTTCTTT
16	TRBV12-3/TRBV12-4	TRBD1	.	TRBJ2-1	CASSPGTGSMGSEQFF	TGTGCCAGCAGTCCGGGGACAGGCTCGATGGGGTCTGAGCAGTTCTTC
16	TRBV11-2	TRBD2	.	TRBJ2-1	CASSPWGWTSKGEQFF	TGTGCCAGCAGCCCATGGGGGTGGACTAGCAAAGGTGAGCAGTTCTTC
15	TRBV9	.	.	TRBJ2-3	CASSVYSGATDTQYF	TGTGCCAGCAGCGTATATTCGGGGGCCACAGATACGCAGTATTTT
11	TRBV20-1	.	.	TRBJ2-5	CSAVRDETQYF	TGCAGTGCCGTCCGCGATGAGACCCAGTACTTC
15	TRBV11-2	.	.	TRBJ2-2	CASSAWTGNTGELFF	TGTGCCAGCAGCGCATGGACCGGTAACACCGGGGAGCTGTTTTTT
15	TRBV5-1	.	many	TRBJ2-7	CASSQSSAGPYEQYF	TGCGCCAGCAGCCAGTCTTCTGCAGGACCCTACGAGCAGTACTTC
11	TRBV24-1	.	.	TRBJ1-4	CAASGGEKLFF	TGTGCCGCCAGTGGTGGGGAAAAACTGTTTTTT
14	TRBV5-4	.	.	TRBJ2-7	CASSLVESAYEQYF	TGTGCCAGCAGCTTGGTCGAGAGCGCCTACGAGCAGTACTTC
17	TRBV9	TRBD2	.	TRBJ2-3	CASSVVPSGGATDTQYF	TGTGCCAGCAGCGTAGTACCCAGCGGGGGGGCCACAGATACGCAGTATTTT
11	TRBV29-1	.	.	TRBJ2-7	CSVLDSYEQYF	TGCAGCGTTCTGGACTCCTACGAGCAGTACTTC
18	TRBV27	.	.	TRBJ2-7	CASSLVWPPGPDSYEQYF	TGTGCCAGCAGTCTAGTTTGGCCCCCGGGCCCTGACTCCTACGAGCAGTACTTC
14	TRBV27	.	many	TRBJ1-1	CASSLLQGNTEAFF	TGTGCCAGCAGCCTTTTACAGGGGAACACTGAAGCTTTCTTT
13	TRBV29-1	.	.	TRBJ1-1	CSVPGPLDTEAFF	TGCAGCGTTCCGGGACCACTGGACACTGAAGCTTTCTTT
16	TRBV7-9	.	once	TRBJ2-2	CASSPLDRRFTGELFF	TGTGCCAGCAGCCCCTTAGACAGAAGGTTCACCGGGGAGCTGTTTTTT
14	TRBV14	.	.	TRBJ2-7	CASSPFSGAYEQYF	TGTGCCAGCAGCCCCTTCTCTGGGGCCTACGAGCAGTACTTC
15	TRBV28	.	.	TRBJ1-1	CASSTMKLLDTEAFF	TGTGCCAGCTCTACCATGAAGTTGTTAGACACTGAAGCTTTCTTT
15	TRBV19	TRBD2	.	TRBJ2-5	CASSNRAGGVETQYF	TGTGCCAGCAGCAACCGGGCGGGAGGAGTAGAGACCCAGTACTTC
19	TRBV9	TRBD2	few	TRBJ2-3	CASSSQREGGVPHTDTQYF	TGTGCCAGCAGCTCCCAGCGGGAGGGGGGGGTCCCCCACACAGATACGCAGTATTTT
16	TRBV29-1	TRBD2	few	TRBJ2-7	CSVEDLVAGEGNEQYF	TGCAGCGTTGAAGATTTAGTCGCGGGAGAAGGGAACGAGCAGTACTTC
15	TRBV20-1	.	.	TRBJ2-3	CSASAHGVFTDTQYF	TGCAGTGCTAGTGCTCATGGGGTTTTCACAGATACGCAGTATTTT
17	TRBV5-6	TRBD2	.	TRBJ2-2	CASSSRLAGLDTGELFF	TGTGCCAGCAGCTCTCGGCTAGCGGGGTTAGACACCGGGGAGCTGTTTTTT
14	TRBV12-3/TRBV12-4	TRBD2	few	TRBJ2-1	CASSLDSGGNEQFF	TGTGCCAGCAGTTTGGATAGCGGGGGTAATGAGCAGTTCTTC
15	TRBV6-4	TRBD1	.	TRBJ1-1	CASSEDRGGNTEAFF	TGTGCCAGCAGCGAGGACAGGGGCGGGAACACTGAAGCTTTCTTT
17	TRBV4-1	TRBD2	few	TRBJ2-5	CASSQTGTSGRQETQYF	TGCGCCAGCAGCCAAACCGGGACTAGCGGGAGGCAAGAGACCCAGTACTTC
17	TRBV5-6	TRBD1	.	TRBJ2-5	CASSLVGQGYSGETQYF	TGTGCCAGCAGCTTGGTGGGACAGGGGTACTCAGGCGAGACCCAGTACTTC